This T cell receptor (beta chain) is from a study of T cell changes during pregnancy in multiple sclerosis. Clones were read by immunoSEQ multiplex PCR, and TCRdb kept only the in-frame ones, dropping some. The table shows roughly 93,000 clones, with approximately 90% occurring only once. The CDR3 contains 15 residues. Germline V gene lookup returns CDR1 MDHEN and CDR2 SYDVKM. The V segment lost 5 bases and the J segment 3 bases; nucleotides outside the gene matches: 6. This receptor was obtained from a female donor with multiple sclerosis, enrolled in a pregnancy study. The chain is built from TRBV28 and TRBJ1-2, with TRBD1 matching 10 bases. The sample here was peripheral blood, taken before pregnancy. Here the CDR3 DNA reads TGTGCCAGCAGTGCGCCGGGACAGGGGTACTATGGCTACACCTTC. Amino acid sequence: CASSAPGQGYYGYTF.